This T cell receptor beta chain was found in a study of cytomegalovirus exposure and HLA in healthy donors (dated by TCRdb to between 2016 and 2019). At the level of the whole study: In an earlier analysis of 587 of the donors, 276 Gb of sequence data and some 120 million unique TCR beta sequences from about 180 million T cells were reported. Of the 350 to 400 genotyped donors, about 80% fell in the genetic ancestry cluster associated with self-reported Caucasian donors. Across about 380 genotyped donors of the cohort, an average of about 240,000 unique TCR beta nucleotide sequences per donor were sequenced, and roughly 20% of those sequences were non-productive. Roughly five DR-DQ haplotypes were handled as single units for association and clustering because linkage in the cohort was strong. The T cell repertoires of roughly 660 subjects were profiled by immunosequencing and related to cytomegalovirus serostatus. An early release covering roughly 580 HLA-typed donors comprised about 290 gigabases of sequencing data and some 79 million unique TCR sequences. The study aimed to test whether signatures of past pathogen exposure could be identified by cataloging public T cell receptors. To study patterns of TCR occurrence, a later analysis re-analyzed previously published TCR beta repertoires from 550 to 800 donors and added high-resolution HLA genotyping. A later genetic analysis took genome-wide SNP genotypes for about three fifths of the 666 donors and used that subset as a discovery cohort. All discovery cohort repertoires had been generated on a single sequencing platform. An earlier analysis of several hundred of the donors used high-throughput TCR beta sequencing to judge whether each TCR beta V gene segment behaved as functional or pseudogenic. Along with the approximately 620-subject first cohort, a separate validation cohort of around 120 different subjects was used. The later analysis used no new phenotypic data to find candidate immune exposures, relying instead on TCR beta sequences and their occurrence across donors. To predict cytomegalovirus infection status, the study combined high-throughput TCR immunosequencing, statistical association of individual TCRs with disease status, and machine learning. Alongside the repertoire data, information on donor age, sex, ethnicity and CMV serostatus was compiled. Typing coverage varied by locus: roughly 629-640 donors for A, B, C, DRB1 and DQB1; more than 500 for DQA1; around 610 for DPA1; fewer than 480 for DPB1. Both class I and class II loci were covered by HLA typing, at four-digit resolution.

The cohort comprised some 700 healthy bone marrow donors. All cohort members were sampled while nominally healthy, although unrecorded immune exposures were likely present. The donor tested CMV seronegative and was one of the 352 seronegative cohort members. Each donor provided a peripheral blood sample, and peripheral blood mononuclear cells were used for TCR beta sequencing. Genomic DNA extraction from the blood cell samples was performed with the Qiagen DNeasy Blood Extraction Kit. The library was produced with the immunoSEQ multiplex PCR assay. For the multiplex PCR, a mixture combining 60 forward primers for TCR Vbeta segments and 13 reverse primers for TCR Jbeta segments was used. The CDR3 region of rearranged TCR beta genes was amplified from genomic DNA by a multiplex PCR assay. The amplified TCR beta libraries were sequenced on the Illumina HiSeq System as 87-base-pair reads. The source study handled its data this way. Across the 670 or so repertoires, a later analysis counted about 81 million unique TCR beta chains, about 10 million of which were shared by at least two donors. Raw reads were error-corrected and collapsed into unique sequences with a nearest-neighbor algorithm that merged closely related sequences to remove PCR and sequencing errors. To assign V, D and J gene segments, CDR3 sequences were aligned to IMGT reference sequences. For a sequence to be retained, a match of at least six nucleotides to both a V gene segment and a J gene segment was required. A rearrangement counted as productive if the CDR3 had no stop codons and remained in frame with V and J, and every other rearrangement counted as non-productive. CDR3 was defined by IMGT convention, running from the second conserved V-encoded cysteine to the conserved J-encoded phenylalanine. Sequences without an unambiguous match to a single V gene segment were excluded from the earlier analysis of about 600 of the donors. In an earlier analysis of some 590 of the donors, a V segment was called functional when productive rearrangements were above 56.7%, and segregating when the standard deviation between donors exceeded 5%. To diagnose cytomegalovirus status from the catalog of TCR beta chain sequences, a statistical classification framework was built. A later analysis assigned V and J genes by comparing TCR nucleotide sequences with IMGT/GENE-DB human TR gene sequences. A later analysis assigned CDR3 sequences and most-parsimonious VDJ recombination scenarios with the TCRdist pipeline. In a later analysis, each TCR beta chain was defined by its CDR3 amino acid sequence together with its V-gene family, and reads without a unique V-gene family were excluded. To address suspected cross-contamination and a sequencing artifact, a later analysis removed several hundred highly shared, low-generation-probability nucleotide sequences. A later analysis calculated a clonal expansion index for each public chain from normalized within-repertoire ranks of inferred template counts. Generation probabilities in a later analysis came from a VDJ recombination model fitted to out-of-frame rearrangements, and those results were checked against IGoR. A later analysis scored TCR-TCR, TCR-HLA and TCR-CMV co-occurrence with hypergeometric tests, applying a repertoire-size bias correction to TCR pairs. A later analysis estimated false discovery rates by permuting HLA or CMV assignments 20 times. A later analysis grouped co-occurring TCRs with DBSCAN, adding TCRdist sequence similarity when clustering within HLA-allele-positive subsets. Repertoires with fewer than 30,000 or more than 120,000 public chains, plus five repertoires with anomalous nucleotide sharing, were excluded from co-occurrence clustering. The immuneACCESS repertoire file appears here via TCRdb, limited to in-frame rearrangements. These files lack a portion of the clones; in checked studies, under half of the deficit traces to unresolved V genes, and the cause of the others is not known. That table supplies the V and J calls and clone size; D and trimming were determined from the DNA. This sample is represented by about 97,000 clones; roughly 76% of them were singletons. The top ten hold 3.5% to 4.5% of the sample.

V and J are trimmed by 6 bases and 5 bases, and the gene matches miss 12 bases of the junction. Taken from the germline V gene, the CDR1 and CDR2 loops are MGHRA and YSYEKL. Its CDR3 holds 16 amino acids, cysteine through phenylalanine. CDR3 DNA only is kept here, 48 bases in frame from base 1. What the research found in general, with its limitations: Most CMV-associated TCR beta chains appeared to be HLA-restricted in a later analysis, and the HLA associations seemed to be driven largely by CMV exposure. In a later analysis, several top co-occurrence clusters were reported to appear linked to parvovirus B19, influenza, CMV and Epstein-Barr virus. Strong co-occurrence of HLA alleles, especially DR and DQ, made assigning TCR associations to individual alleles difficult. Specific HLA alleles were associated with more than 15,000 TCR beta sequences at a false discovery rate of 0.05 in a later analysis. Because counts were too low, some 16 rarely observed V segments, including chromosome 9 orphons, were excluded from the earlier analysis of some 590 of the donors. According to a later analysis, TCR association rates differed among HLA loci, with DRB1 alleles showing the most associated TCRs and HLA-C alleles showing the fewest. Compared with equally common non-associated chains, HLA-associated TCR beta chains in a later analysis were more clonally expanded and had lower generation probabilities. A cluster of highly shared sequence variants was judged likely to be a technical artifact of the sequencing pipeline. In a later genetic analysis, fewer N-insertions in productive TCRs were reported among donors in an Asian-associated ancestry cluster than the approximately 670-donor mean. The presence/absence analyses assumed that sequencing depth was roughly uniform across donors, and that assumption may not be true. Correlated functional status among segregating V segments might reflect linkage disequilibrium, but an unknown experimental factor could not be ruled out. In vitro tests confirmed that three of the cytomegalovirus-associated TCR beta chains recognize cytomegalovirus antigens. The study listed approximately 150 TCR beta chains as associated with cytomegalovirus. Most TCR sequences were observed very rarely across donors, whereas some public TCRs were present in many individuals. Because HLA typing was missing for some donors at each locus, association tests included only the typed subset. In an earlier analysis of a few hundred of the donors, most TCR beta V segments were observed in productive rearrangements about 87% or about 30% of the time, broadly matching IMGT annotations. The classifier was reported to diagnose cytomegalovirus status with high specificity and sensitivity in both the original cohort and the validation cohort. Because the 87-base-pair reads could not distinguish some IMGT-functional V segments, including TRBV6-2 and TRBV6-3, those segments were excluded. In a later genetic analysis, a missense DCLRE1C variant was associated with V-gene and J-gene trimming of TCR beta chains, and the association was replicated in an independent cohort. This cohort had only TCR beta chains sequenced, and the lack of alpha or paired-chain data limited which features could be detected. For the cohort, immune exposure information was limited to CMV serostatus. The authors suggested that the approach could potentially be generalized to other disease states and immunological phenotypes. A further reported finding was that TCR beta sequences accurately predicted the HLA-A and HLA-B alleles for most subjects in the first cohort.

A note on this clone: There is no known antigen for this receptor. No base qualities exist here, and no much larger clone lies one base off it.

Sequencing used PBMCs. The V and J genes are TRBV4-1 and TRBJ2-5, and TRBD1 matches 10 of the central bases. The source is a man aged 40-49 years in good health and CMV-seronegative. The DNA reads TGCGCCAGCAGTCAGACAGACAGGGGGCTTTGGGAGACCCAGTACTTC. This sequence encodes CASSQTDRGLWETQYF.